The clone carrying this TCR beta chain has a handful of counts. This sample was included in a study of blood T cell repertoires in COVID-19. Across the study: Specimens from acute and convalescent COVID-19 originated in the United States, Italy and Spain.

Individuals aged roughly 18 to 95 years were recruited from roughly 23 US areas. Cohort assignment relied on participant-reported clinical history. Per the original methods: Estimated nucleated cell counts came from reference gene primer amplification. Only in-frame clones appear in the TCRdb table, and some are missing; sequencing was by immunoSEQ multiplex PCR. Clone size and V and J calls were adopted from that table, with D and trimming inferred from the DNA. Among 150,000 to 200,000 clones listed, approximately 87% were seen once. The CDR3 extends over 14 amino acids. Germline loops: CDR1 LNHDA, CDR2 SQIVND (reference sequence). The V end was cut by 2 bases, the J end by 0 bases, with 7 bases between.

The sample taken for sequencing was PBMCs or T cells enriched from blood (not recorded which). The TCR sequence derives from a woman aged 45-65 years who had recovered from COVID-19. The V gene is TRBV19, the J gene TRBJ1-2; D perhaps matches TRBD1 (6 bases). The CDR3 DNA reads TGTGCCAGTAGTATACAGGGGCCTAACTATGGCTACACCTTC. It codes for CASSIQGPNYGYTF.